This entry features one T cell receptor (beta chain) sequence. Its specificity is unknown. The sample is drawn from a study of Tregs in tolerant kidney transplant recipients. About the research overall: Recipients received nonmyeloablative bone marrow transplants from related graft donors, with transient mixed chimerism.

An overnight rest at 37°C with about 220 IU/ml IL-2 preceded regulatory T cell sorting from thawed PBMCs. Only in-frame clones appear in the TCRdb table, and some are missing; sequencing was by immunoSEQ multiplex PCR. There are more than 60,000 clones in the sample; approximately 83% occur only once, and 2.1% lies in the top ten. Germline CDR1 MNHGY, CDR2 SAAAGT. CDR3 length: 15 residues. Trimming shortened V by 7 bases and J by 3 bases, and 13 bases separated the two germline ends. Study observations and caveats: Tolerant patients' donor-specific Tregs expanded beyond overall Tregs, suggesting antigen-driven growth. Tregs expanded with activated donor B cells seemed most donor-specific.

The chain carries TRBV6-8 and TRBJ1-6, with D possibly being TRBD1 (5 bases). This sequence was found in a human donor who received a combined kidney and bone marrow transplant. The source was Tregs from blood, collected before the transplant. The CDR3 protein is CASISGGFYNSPLHF. The CDR3 DNA is TGTGCCAGCATTTCGGGGGGATTCTATAATTCACCCCTCCACTTT.